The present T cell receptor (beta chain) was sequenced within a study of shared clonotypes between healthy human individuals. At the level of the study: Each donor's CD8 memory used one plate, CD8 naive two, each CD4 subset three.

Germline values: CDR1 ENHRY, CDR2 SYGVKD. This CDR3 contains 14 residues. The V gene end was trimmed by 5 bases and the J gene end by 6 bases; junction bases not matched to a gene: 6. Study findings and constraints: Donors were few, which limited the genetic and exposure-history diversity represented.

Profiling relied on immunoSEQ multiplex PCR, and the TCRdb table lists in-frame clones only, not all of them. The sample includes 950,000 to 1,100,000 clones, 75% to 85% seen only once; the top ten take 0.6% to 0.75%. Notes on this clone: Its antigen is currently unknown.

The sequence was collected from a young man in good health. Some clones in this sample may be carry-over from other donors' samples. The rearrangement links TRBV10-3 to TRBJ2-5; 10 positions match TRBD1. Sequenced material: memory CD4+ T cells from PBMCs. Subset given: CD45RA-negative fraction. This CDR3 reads CAISPGTGDQTQYF. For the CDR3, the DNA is TGTGCCATCAGTCCCGGGACAGGGGATCAGACCCAGTACTTC.